This T cell receptor (beta chain) was recovered during a study of blood T cell repertoires in COVID-19. For the study at large: The analysed material was cDNA or gDNA that came from T cells, B-cell-depleted T cells, or PBMCs.

Between the trimmed V and J ends, which lost 3 bases and 0 bases, there was a span of 15 bases. The germline gives CDR1 PRHDT, CDR2 FYEKMQ (reference sequence). The CDR3 is made up of 17 amino acids. Only in-frame clones appear in the TCRdb table, and some are missing; sequencing was by immunoSEQ multiplex PCR. In the table there are over 250,000 clones, about 70% of which are singletons. Source material: peripheral blood. The J gene is TRBJ1-3, the V gene TRBV13; D perhaps matches TRBD1 (5 bases). The source of this sequence is an elderly woman with acute or convalescent COVID-19. In nucleotides, the CDR3 is TGTGCCAGCAGCTTCGGGACTCCTGGTCTCTCTGGAAACACCATATATTTT. This codes for CASSFGTPGLSGNTIYF.